This TCR beta chain was sequenced for a study of breast tumors, draining lymph nodes, adjacent tissues. Study-level points and caveats: Tumor and nontumor repertoires were significantly more similar in luminal-like than in basal-like breast cancer. Data only fit, rather than demonstrated, lymph node origin of most tumor T cells. Tumors had less TCR diversity than lymph nodes, more than nontumor tissue.

The V gene's germline CDR1 is KGHSH and CDR2 LQKENI. This CDR3 has 14 amino acids. The V gene lost 1 base and the J gene lost 4 bases, with 10 bases spanning the gap. TCRdb reanalysed the multiplex PCR reads using MiXCR and keeps one entry per CDR3 protein. The sample has 30,000 to 40,000 distinct CDR3 sequences; 35% to 40% are singletons. A remark on this clonotype: Its antigen is currently unknown.

Source material: breast tumor tissue. The chain is built from TRBV18 and TRBJ2-5; possible D gene TRBD2, 5 bases. The clonotype originates from a female donor with breast cancer. Some clones in this sample may be carry-over from other donors' samples. As DNA, the CDR3 is TGTGCCAGCTCACCACTTCCACGGGGAGAGACCCAGTACTTC. Encoded protein: CASSPLPRGETQYF.